The present T cell receptor (beta chain) was sequenced within a study of T cells after yellow fever vaccination. Whole-study results and caveats: Abundant clonotypes from the bulk population could contaminate FACS-sorted repertoires.

They built TCR cDNA with 5'RACE template switching, a step that put in a universal primer site and UMIs. One entry per CDR3 protein results from TCRdb running MiXCR on the 5' RACE reads. This sample carries about 220,000 distinct CDR3 sequences, around 3.1% of them seen once, and the ten largest clones take 3.2%. This clonotype was seen ten or more times. No antigen is known for it. Trimming pared 11 bases from V and 4 bases from J, leaving 15 bases between. The CDR3 runs 13 residues. This material consisted of CD4+ T cells sorted from PBMCs, taken 10 days after the yellow fever booster vaccination. The clonotype comes from a young man who received the YFV17D yellow fever vaccine. This rearrangement joins TRBV12-3 or TRBV12-4 to TRBJ1-3; D gene uncertain. CDR3 in DNA: TGTGCCGGCGGCGAACAAGGGGGAAACACCATATATTTT. Its translation: CAGGEQGGNTIYF.